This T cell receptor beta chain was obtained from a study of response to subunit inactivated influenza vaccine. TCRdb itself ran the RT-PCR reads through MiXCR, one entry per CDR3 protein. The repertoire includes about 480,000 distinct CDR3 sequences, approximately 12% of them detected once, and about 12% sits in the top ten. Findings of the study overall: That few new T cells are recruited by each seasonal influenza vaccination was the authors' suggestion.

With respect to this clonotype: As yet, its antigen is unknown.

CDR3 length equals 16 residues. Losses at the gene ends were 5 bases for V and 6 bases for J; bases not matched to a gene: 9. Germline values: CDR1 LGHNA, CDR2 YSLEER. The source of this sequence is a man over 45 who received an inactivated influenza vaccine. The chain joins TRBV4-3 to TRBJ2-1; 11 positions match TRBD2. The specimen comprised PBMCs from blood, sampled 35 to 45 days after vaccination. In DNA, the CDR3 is TGCGCCAGCAGCAAAAGCCTAGCGGGGGGCTTCAATGAGCAGTTCTTC. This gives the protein CASSKSLAGGFNEQFF.